Shown below are 22 T cell receptor beta chains from a single sample sequenced in a study of technical replicates of blood from several donors. The repertoire was sequenced with immunoSEQ multiplex PCR; TCRdb's copy has only in-frame clones and lacks some. The sample lists about 82,000 clones, around 96% seen once, with around 0.4% in the top ten. The sequenced sample was T cells isolated from PBMCs. The receptors were gathered from a human donor in good health.

The chain employs TRBV19 and TRBJ2-5, with 10 positions matching TRBD1. Germline CDR1 is LNHDA and CDR2 is SQIVND (reference sequence). The CDR3 has 14 residues. V dropped 6 bases and J dropped 5; count of bases not matched to a gene: 6. The CDR3 loop is CASRRQGAEETQYF. The CDR3 nucleotides are TGTGCCAGTAGGAGACAGGGGGCGGAGGAGACCCAGTACTTC.

The chain joins TRBV4-3 to TRBJ2-6; the D gene is possibly TRBD2 (7 bases). Germline V gives CDR1 LGHNA, CDR2 YSLEER. The CDR3 extends over 20 amino acids. Trimming stripped 1 base from V and 0 bases from J, with 19 bases between. CDR3 bases: TGCGCCAGCAGCCAAGTGGGATCGGGGGGCACTCCCTCTGGGGCCAACGTCCTGACTTTC. The encoded protein is CASSQVGSGGTPSGANVLTF.

The chain employs TRBV10-3 and TRBJ1-2, with a tentative D call TRBD1 (6 bases). This CDR3 region has 15 residues. Germline CDR1 reads ENHRY; CDR2 reads SYGVKD. Trimming pared 4 bases from V and 0 bases from J, leaving 12 bases between. Here the CDR3 DNA reads TGTGCCATCAGTGTCCAGGGGTCAGCTAACTATGGCTACACCTTC. Protein product: CAISVQGSANYGYTF.

V gene TRBV25-1 combines with J gene TRBJ2-7; 9 bases agree with TRBD2. V lost 2 bases to trimming and J lost 2 bases; unmatched junction nucleotides: 4. CDR3 length equals 15 residues. Looked up from germline, CDR1 is MGHDK and CDR2 is SYGVNS. The CDR3 sequence: CASSEGAGGTYEQYF. Here the CDR3 DNA reads TGTGCCAGCAGTGAAGGGGCGGGAGGGACCTACGAGCAGTACTTC.

V gene TRBV2 combines with J gene TRBJ2-2; possible D gene TRBD2, 6 bases. The CDR3 extends over 15 amino acids. Germline CDR1 reads SNHLY; CDR2 reads FYNNEI. Trimming removed 6 bases from V and 1 base from J, with 12 bases in between. DNA of the CDR3: TGTGCCAGCAGCTACGGGAGTCTGAACACCGGGGAGCTGTTTTTT. Its translation: CASSYGSLNTGELFF.

V is TRBV29-1 and J is TRBJ1-5; D gene uncertain. Germline V gene sequence: CDR1 SQVTM, CDR2 ANQGSEA. CDR3 length: 14 amino acids. V dropped 5 bases and J dropped 0 bases, with 11 bases sitting between them. The CDR3 DNA follows: TGCAGCGTTAATAGTGGTTATAGCAATCAGCCCCAGCATTTT. Amino acid sequence: CSVNSGYSNQPQHF.

The CDR3 reads CASRTTGTGPYEQYF. The CDR3 nucleotides are TGTGCCAGCAGGACTACCGGGACAGGGCCCTACGAGCAGTACTTC. This sequence joins TRBV6-1 and TRBJ2-7; 9 bases agree with TRBD1. CDR1 MNHNS and CDR2 SASEGT come from the germline V gene. The CDR3 runs 15 residues. Trimming at V came to 6 bases and at J to 2 bases, leaving 8 bases not matched to a gene.

The V gene is TRBV4-1, the J gene TRBJ2-7; perhaps TRBD2 as D (5 bases). The CDR3 has 14 residues. Trimming cost V 3 bases and J 0 bases, with 9 bases left between them. Germline V gene data show CDR1 as MGHRA and CDR2 as YSYEKL. Written as DNA, the CDR3 is TGCGCCAGCAGCCAGGACTGGAGCTCCTACGAGCAGTACTTC. Translated: CASSQDWSSYEQYF.

This chain connects TRBV9 to TRBJ2-7; 11 positions agree with TRBD2. This CDR3 is built from 16 residues. V gave up 4 bases and J gave up 1 base; unmatched junction bases: 7. CDR1 and CDR2 from the germline V gene are SGDLS and YYNGEE. The CDR3 is CASSSPRTSGSYEQYF. The CDR3 coding sequence is TGTGCCAGCAGCTCCCCCCGGACTAGCGGGTCCTACGAGCAGTACTTC.

J is TRBJ2-2 and V is TRBV5-1, with 8 bases lining up with TRBD2. Trimming at V came to 1 base and at J to 2 bases, leaving 4 bases not matched to a gene. Germline V CDR1 and CDR2: SGHRS, YFSETQ. The CDR3 covers 16 residues. CDR3 DNA sequence: TGCGCCAGCAGCTTGTTAGCGGGGCTAAACACCGGGGAGCTGTTTTTT. It codes for CASSLLAGLNTGELFF.

The rearrangement joins TRBV7-9 to TRBJ2-2, with 9 bases lining up with TRBD2. Unmatched junction bases numbered 16, after V lost 4 bases and J lost 4 bases. CDR1 is SEHNR and CDR2 is FQNEAQ in the germline V gene (reference sequence). The CDR3 loop spans 19 amino acids. The CDR3 is CASSSTPSGEVYITGELFF. The CDR3 nucleotides are TGTGCCAGCAGCTCGACACCTAGCGGGGAAGTATATATCACCGGGGAGCTGTTTTTT.

The rearrangement links TRBV7-8 to TRBJ2-3; possibly TRBD2 for D (6 bases). V gave up 2 bases and J gave up 2 bases, with 11 bases separating them. CDR1 is SGHVS and CDR2 is FQNEAQ in the germline V gene. The CDR3 is 15 amino acids. The CDR3 nucleotides are TGTGCCAGCAGCTTAATGGGGGACTTCACAGATACGCAGTATTTT. Its translation: CASSLMGDFTDTQYF. The full variable domain, completed using reference TRBV7-8 and TRBJ2-3, is GAGVSQSPRYKVAKRGQDVALRCDPISGHVSLFWYQQALGQGPEFLTYFQNEAQLDKSGLPSDRFFAERPEGSVSTLKIQRTQQEDSAVYLCASSLMGDFTDTQYFGPGTRLTVL.

The chain employs TRBV5-4 and TRBJ2-5; no firm D call. V was clipped by 3 bases and J by 4 bases, with 10 bases between them. This CDR3 region has 13 residues. Germline V lookup: CDR1 SGHNT, CDR2 YYREEE (reference sequence). The CDR3 bases are TGTGCCAGCAGCTCCCTATCCGGAGAGACCCAGTACTTC. Translating gives CASSSLSGETQYF.

The rearrangement joins TRBV7-6 to TRBJ2-1, with 9 bases lining up with TRBD2. The germline gives CDR1 SGHVS, CDR2 FNYEAQ. Trimming at V came to 7 bases and at J to 7 bases, leaving 5 bases not matched to a gene. The CDR3 contains 13 residues. In nucleotides, the CDR3 is TGTGCCAGCACCGGACTAGCGCCGAATGAGCAGTTCTTC. It yields the protein CASTGLAPNEQFF.

The CDR3 DNA reads TGTGCCAGCAGATACGGGCGGGACAGAGACACAGATACGCAGTATTTT. It is translated as CASRYGRDRDTDTQYF. The V and J genes are TRBV7-8 and TRBJ2-3, with a weak D call TRBD1 (7 bases). V lost 6 bases, J lost 2 bases, and 18 bases lay in between. Germline CDR1 SGHVS, CDR2 FQNEAQ. The CDR3 has 16 amino acids.

This clone has only one observation. The gene calls are TRBV30 and TRBJ2-7; TRBD2 might be the D (6 bases). V lost 0 bases and J lost 12, with 12 bases in between. The CDR3 is 11 amino acids. CDR1 and CDR2 from the germline V gene are GTSNPN and SVGIG (reference sequence). This CDR3 is CAWSVGGLRYF. DNA of the CDR3: TGTGCCTGGAGTGTAGGAGGGTTGCGGTACTTC.

This clone appeared once. The rearrangement uses TRBV12-5 and TRBJ2-7; D may be TRBD2 (6 bases). The CDR3 has 15 amino acids. Per the germline V gene, CDR1 is LGHNT and CDR2 is FRNRAP. Between the trimmed V and J ends, which lost 5 bases and 0 bases, there was a span of 14 bases. The CDR3 is CASGRWSGYSYEQYF. For the CDR3, the DNA is TGTGCTAGTGGTCGCTGGAGCGGGTACTCCTACGAGCAGTACTTC.

V gene TRBV6-1 combines with J gene TRBJ2-7, with 7 bases that match TRBD1. Germline V lookup: CDR1 MNHNS, CDR2 SASEGT. V was clipped by 7 bases and J by 0 bases; unmatched bases: 6. The CDR3 consists of 14 residues. DNA for the CDR3: TGTGCCAGCATAGGACAGGCTAGCTCCTACGAGCAGTACTTC. It translates to CASIGQASSYEQYF.

In its sample, this clone was seen once. V is TRBV4-3 and J is TRBJ2-2; unclear D gene. Per the germline V gene, CDR1 is LGHNA and CDR2 is YSLEER. V lost 2 bases and J lost 3, with 13 bases in between. This CDR3 region has 16 residues. The CDR3 here is CASSQRHGSHTGELFF. In nucleotides, the CDR3 is TGCGCCAGCAGCCAAAGACACGGCTCCCACACCGGGGAGCTGTTTTTT.

The chain combines TRBV5-8 with TRBJ2-5; 7 bases are a match to TRBD1. Germline V CDR1 and CDR2: SGHTS, YDEGEE. This CDR3 is built from 14 residues. The V gene end was trimmed by 8 bases and the J gene end by 4 bases; junction bases not matched to a gene: 11. The CDR3 bases are TGTGCCAGTAGTAACAGGGGAGTAACAGAGACCCAGTACTTC. Its protein product is CASSNRGVTETQYF. The entire variable domain, with the rest obtained from reference TRBV5-8 and TRBJ2-5, is as follows: EAGVTQSPTHLIKTRGQQATLRCSPISGHTSVYWYQQALGLGLQFLLWYDEGEERNRGNFPPRFSGRQFPNYSSELNVNALELEDSALYLCASSNRGVTETQYFGPGTRLLVL.

The chain links TRBV28 to TRBJ1-2; TRBD1 aligns across 8 bases. With 5 bases clipped from V and 5 bases from J, the junction kept 7 bases outside the gene matches. The CDR3 spans 14 residues. The germline V gene encodes CDR1 MDHEN and CDR2 SYDVKM. In nucleotides, the CDR3 is TGTGCCAGCAGTGGAGGACAGGGAGGATATGGCTACACCTTC. Translation gives CASSGGQGGYGYTF.

This rearrangement joins TRBV5-1 to TRBJ1-1; D is uncertain. CDR1 and CDR2 from the germline V gene are SGHRS and YFSETQ. CDR3 length equals 14 residues. Trimming shortened V by 4 bases and J by 0 bases, and 10 bases separated the two germline ends. The CDR3 DNA follows: TGCGCCAGCAGCATAGGAGTGTTGAACACTGAAGCTTTCTTT. Translated: CASSIGVLNTEAFF.